Below, 13 T cell receptor beta chains from the same sample are listed, as sequenced in a study of CD8+ T cells in alopecia areata. RNA, once extracted, was reverse transcribed into cDNA for use as the sequencing template. Here immunoSEQ multiplex PCR was the method, and the copy in TCRdb shows in-frame clones only, minus some. The sample lists 150,000 to 180,000 clones, about 50% occurring once. The starting material was CD8+ T cells sorted from blood, obtained at week 0. The receptor set was obtained from a human donor with alopecia areata.

This clone has just a few counts. The rearrangement joins TRBV5-1 to TRBJ2-3, with TRBD2 as a possible D gene (6 bases). The CDR3 is 14 amino acids. V was clipped by 5 bases and J by 3 bases, with 13 bases between them. Germline-derived CDR1 and CDR2 are SGHRS and YFSETQ. The CDR3 reads CASRGGARTDTQYF. The DNA for the CDR3 is TGCGCCAGCAGAGGAGGGGCGCGAACAGATACGCAGTATTTT. Full variable domain (remainder filled in from reference TRBV5-1 and TRBJ2-3): KAGVTQTPRYLIKTRGQQVTLSCSPISGHRSVSWYQQTPGQGLQFLFEYFSETQRNKGNFPGRFSGRQFSNSRSEMNVSTLELGDSALYLCASRGGARTDTQYFGPGTRLTVL.

The rearrangement uses TRBV5-1 and TRBJ1-5; D is ambiguous. CDR3 length: 15 residues. V was shortened by 0 bases and J by 0 bases, with 7 bases between the two germline ends. Looked up from germline, CDR1 is SGHRS and CDR2 is YFSETQ. CDR3 sequence (DNA): TGCGCCAGCAGCTTGGACCTAGGTAGCAATCAGCCCCAGCATTTT. Translating it yields CASSLDLGSNQPQHF.

The J gene is TRBJ2-6, the V gene TRBV25-1, with TRBD1 identical over 8 bases. Germline CDR1 reads MGHDK; CDR2 reads SYGVNS. This CDR3 has 15 residues. J gave up 12 bases and V 4 bases, and 11 bases lay outside the gene matches. CDR3 residues: CASSAPGQAPGVLTF. The CDR3 coding sequence is TGTGCCAGCAGTGCACCGGGACAGGCCCCCGGCGTCCTGACTTTC.

The chain recombines TRBV27 with TRBJ2-7; possibly TRBD1 for D (5 bases). V was trimmed by 3 bases and J by 7 bases, leaving 13 bases between them. This CDR3 region has 13 residues. Germline V gene lookup returns CDR1 MNHEY and CDR2 SMNVEV (reference sequence). CDR3 sequence reads: CASSFTGPWEQYF. DNA for the CDR3: TGTGCCAGCAGTTTTACAGGCCCGTGGGAGCAGTACTTC.

This clone was seen more than once but under ten times. The chain couples TRBV28 to TRBJ1-1; D is ambiguous. The V end lost 3 bases, the J end lost 1 base, and 6 bases lay between the germline ends. Germline V gene data show CDR1 as MDHEN and CDR2 as SYDVKM. The CDR3 has 13 residues. The CDR3: CASSLAGNTEAFF. The CDR3 coding sequence is TGTGCCAGCAGTTTGGCAGGGAACACTGAAGCTTTCTTT.

V usage is TRBV30 and J usage is TRBJ2-2; 8 positions match TRBD2. Germline V gives CDR1 GTSNPN, CDR2 SVGIG (reference sequence). The CDR3 extends over 15 amino acids. The V segment lost 0 bases and the J segment 7 bases; nucleotides outside the gene matches: 7. CDR3: CAWSVGLGPVGELFF. CDR3 coding DNA: TGTGCCTGGAGTGTGGGACTAGGACCGGTCGGGGAGCTGTTTTTT.

The chain uses TRBV19 and TRBJ1-1, with D perhaps matching TRBD1 (5 bases). The CDR3 totals 12 residues. Germline assignment: CDR1 LNHDA and CDR2 SQIVND (reference sequence). Trimming pared 5 bases from V and 5 bases from J, leaving 9 bases between. In DNA form, the CDR3 reads TGTGCCAGTAGTCCTGGGGGGACTGAAGCTTTCTTT. Translation gives CASSPGGTEAFF.

This chain connects TRBV7-8 to TRBJ2-1, with unresolved D. The CDR3 is 12 residues long. CDR1 and CDR2 (germline): SGHVS, FQNEAQ. Trimming stripped 3 bases from V and 5 bases from J, with 5 bases between. The CDR3 nucleotides read TGTGCCAGCAGCTTCCATAACAATGAGCAGTTCTTC. Translated, it gives CASSFHNNEQFF.

The V and J genes are TRBV30 and TRBJ1-5, with 9 bases that match TRBD1. This CDR3 spans 15 amino acids. The V gene end was trimmed by 0 bases and the J gene end by 6 bases; junction bases not matched to a gene: 6. Germline V gene data show CDR1 as GTSNPN and CDR2 as SVGIG (reference sequence). In DNA, the CDR3 is TGTGCCTGGAGTGTCGGGACAGGGAATCGTCAGCCCCAGCATTTT. It codes for CAWSVGTGNRQPQHF.

The chain recombines TRBV12-5 with TRBJ1-5, with D hard to call. The germline CDR1 and CDR2 sequences are LGHNT and FRNRAP. The CDR3 contains 11 residues. Trimming left V 5 bases short and J 5 bases short, with 4 bases between. CDR3 bases: TGTGCTAGTGGTCCTGATCAGCCCCAGCATTTT. Protein: CASGPDQPQHF.

In its sample, this clone is medium-sized. V usage is TRBV11-2 and J usage is TRBJ1-1; possible D gene TRBD1, 5 bases. This CDR3 is 15 amino acids long. Germline assignment: CDR1 SGHAT and CDR2 FQNNGV. V lost 4 bases and J 3 bases, leaving 15 bases between the germline ends. The CDR3 nucleotides read TGTGCCAGCAGCTCGCGGGGCTACCCTTACACTGAAGCTTTCTTT. Translated, it gives CASSSRGYPYTEAFF.

This sequence joins TRBV2 and TRBJ2-1; D gene uncertain. V lost 7 bases and J 6 bases, leaving 13 bases between the germline ends. The CDR3 runs to 13 residues. The germline gives CDR1 SNHLY, CDR2 FYNNEI. The CDR3 loop reads CASIGEVGNEQFF. CDR3 nucleotides: TGTGCCAGCATCGGAGAGGTGGGCAATGAGCAGTTCTTC.

This clone was counted between two and nine times. The chain carries TRBV11-2 and TRBJ1-1, with TRBD1 matching over 8 bases. CDR3 size: 15 residues. V dropped 5 bases and J dropped 1; count of bases not matched to a gene: 6. Germline CDR1 reads SGHAT; CDR2 reads FQNNGV. The CDR3 loop reads CASSPNRGANTEAFF. CDR3 nucleotides: TGTGCCAGCAGCCCGAACAGGGGGGCGAACACTGAAGCTTTCTTT.